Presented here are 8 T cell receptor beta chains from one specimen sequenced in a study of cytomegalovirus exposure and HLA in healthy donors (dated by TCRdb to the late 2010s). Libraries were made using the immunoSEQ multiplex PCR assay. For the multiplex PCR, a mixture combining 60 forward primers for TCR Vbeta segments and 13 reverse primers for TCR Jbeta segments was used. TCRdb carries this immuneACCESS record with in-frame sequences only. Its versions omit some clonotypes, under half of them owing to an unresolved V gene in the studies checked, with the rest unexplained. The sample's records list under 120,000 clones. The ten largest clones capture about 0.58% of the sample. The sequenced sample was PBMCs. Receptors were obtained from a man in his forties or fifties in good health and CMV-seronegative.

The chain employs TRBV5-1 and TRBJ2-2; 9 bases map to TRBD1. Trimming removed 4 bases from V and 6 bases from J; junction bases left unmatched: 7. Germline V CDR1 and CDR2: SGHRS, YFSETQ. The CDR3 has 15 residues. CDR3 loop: CASSTGTGQAGELFF. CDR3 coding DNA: TGCGCCAGCAGCACCGGGACAGGGCAGGCCGGGGAGCTGTTTTTT.

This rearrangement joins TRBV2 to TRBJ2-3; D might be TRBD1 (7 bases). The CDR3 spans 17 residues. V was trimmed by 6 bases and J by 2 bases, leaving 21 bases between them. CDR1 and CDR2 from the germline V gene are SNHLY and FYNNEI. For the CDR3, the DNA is TGTGCCAGCAGCGAAAATTGGCAGGGGGGAACCACAGATACGCAGTATTTT. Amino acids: CASSENWQGGTTDTQYF.

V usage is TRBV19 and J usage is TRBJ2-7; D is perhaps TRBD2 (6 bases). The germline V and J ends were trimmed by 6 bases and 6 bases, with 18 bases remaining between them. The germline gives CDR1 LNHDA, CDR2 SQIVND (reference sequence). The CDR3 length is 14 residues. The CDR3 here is CASSPGGVASEQYF. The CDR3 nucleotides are TGTGCCAGTAGCCCCGGGGGAGTGGCTAGCGAGCAGTACTTC.

CDR3 amino acids: CASSQDLLAGYTGELFF. The CDR3 DNA reads TGCGCCAGCAGCCAAGATCTACTAGCGGGATACACCGGGGAGCTGTTTTTT. The chain uses TRBV4-3 and TRBJ2-2, with TRBD2 matching 10 bases. Germline lookup yields CDR1 LGHNA and CDR2 YSLEER. This CDR3 comprises 17 residues. V gave up 0 bases and J gave up 3 bases; unmatched junction bases: 4.

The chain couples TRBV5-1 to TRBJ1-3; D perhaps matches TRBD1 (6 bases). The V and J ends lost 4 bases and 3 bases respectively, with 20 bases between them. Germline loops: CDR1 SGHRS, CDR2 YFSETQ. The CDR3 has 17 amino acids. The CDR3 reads CASSAEPTGRFGNTIYF. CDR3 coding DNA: TGCGCCAGCAGCGCAGAACCTACAGGGAGATTTGGAAACACCATATATTTT.

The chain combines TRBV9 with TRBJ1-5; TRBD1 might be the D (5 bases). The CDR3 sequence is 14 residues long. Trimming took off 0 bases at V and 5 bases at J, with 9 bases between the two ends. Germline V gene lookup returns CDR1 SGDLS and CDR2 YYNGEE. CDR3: CASSVGWGDQPQHF. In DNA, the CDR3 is TGTGCCAGCAGCGTAGGTTGGGGGGATCAGCCCCAGCATTTT.

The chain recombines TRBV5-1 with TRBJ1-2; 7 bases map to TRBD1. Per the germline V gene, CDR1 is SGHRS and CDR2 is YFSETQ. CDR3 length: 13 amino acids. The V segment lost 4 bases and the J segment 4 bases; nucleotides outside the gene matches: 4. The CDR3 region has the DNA TGCGCCAGCAGCCTACAGGGGATCTATGGCTACACCTTC. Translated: CASSLQGIYGYTF.

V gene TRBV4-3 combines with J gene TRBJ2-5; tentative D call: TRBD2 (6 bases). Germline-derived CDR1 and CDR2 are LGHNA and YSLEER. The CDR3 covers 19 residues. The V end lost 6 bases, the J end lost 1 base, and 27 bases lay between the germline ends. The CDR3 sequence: CASSRRARDPAASQETQYF. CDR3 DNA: TGCGCCAGCAGTCGGAGGGCGCGAGACCCAGCGGCGAGCCAAGAGACCCAGTACTTC.